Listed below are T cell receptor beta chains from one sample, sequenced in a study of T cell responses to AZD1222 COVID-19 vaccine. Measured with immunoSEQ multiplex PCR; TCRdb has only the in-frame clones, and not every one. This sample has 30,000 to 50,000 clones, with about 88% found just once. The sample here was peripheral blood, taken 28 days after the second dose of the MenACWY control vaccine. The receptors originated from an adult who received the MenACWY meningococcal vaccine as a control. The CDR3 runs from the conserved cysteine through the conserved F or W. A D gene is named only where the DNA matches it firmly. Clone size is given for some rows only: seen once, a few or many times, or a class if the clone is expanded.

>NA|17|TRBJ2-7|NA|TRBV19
TGTGCCAGTAGTATAGATCTACGGGTGGAGGGTAACTACGAGCAATACTTC
CASSIDLRVEGNYEQYF
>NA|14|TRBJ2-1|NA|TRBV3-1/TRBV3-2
TGTGCCAGCAGCCAAGCGGGAGCGGACAATGAGCAGTTCTTC
CASSQAGADNEQFF
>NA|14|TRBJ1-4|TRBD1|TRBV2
TGTGCCAGCAGTCTGGGACAGCCTAATGAAAAACTGTTTTTT
CASSLGQPNEKLFF
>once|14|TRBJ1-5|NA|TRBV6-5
TGTGCCAGCAGTTACGGGGGGAGCAATCAGCCCCAGCATTTT
CASSYGGSNQPQHF
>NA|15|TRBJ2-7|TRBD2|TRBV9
TGTGCCAGCAGCCCCCCTAGCGGGAGGGCCTACGAGCAGTACTTC
CASSPPSGRAYEQYF
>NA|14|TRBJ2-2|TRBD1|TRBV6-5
TGTGCCAGCAGTACAGGGGAGAGCACCGGGGAGCTGTTTTTT
CASSTGESTGELFF
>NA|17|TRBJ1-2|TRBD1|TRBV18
TGTGCCAGCTCACCCCAAATAACAGGGGGCACAAACTATGGCTACACCTTC
CASSPQITGGTNYGYTF
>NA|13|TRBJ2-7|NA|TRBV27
TGTGCCAGCAGTTTAACGCCCTCCTACGAGCAGTACTTC
CASSLTPSYEQYF
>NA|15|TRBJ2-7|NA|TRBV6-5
TGTGCCAGCAGTTCCCTTTTTTCCCAAGGCTACGAGCAGTACTTC
CASSSLFSQGYEQYF
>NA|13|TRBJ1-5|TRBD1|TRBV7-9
TGTGCCAGCAGCCGCGGACAGGCCGAGCCCCAGCATTTT
CASSRGQAEPQHF
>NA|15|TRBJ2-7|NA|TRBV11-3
TGTGCCAGCAGCCGATGGACGGGTTCTTCCTACGAGCAGTACTTC
CASSRWTGSSYEQYF
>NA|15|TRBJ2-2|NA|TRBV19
TGTGCCAGTAGTATACAGGGTATAGGGACCGGGGAGCTGTTTTTT
CASSIQGIGTGELFF
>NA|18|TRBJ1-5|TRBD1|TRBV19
TGTGCCAGTAGTAACCTGGGACAGAACCTATATAGCAATCAGCCCCAGCATTTT
CASSNLGQNLYSNQPQHF
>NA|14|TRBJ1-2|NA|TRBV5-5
TGTGCCAGCAGCTTGGGCAGTCAGCGGTATGGCTACACCTTC
CASSLGSQRYGYTF
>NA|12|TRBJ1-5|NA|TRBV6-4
TGTGCCAGCAGTGATCTAGGGGGTGCCCAGCATTTT
CASSDLGGAQHF
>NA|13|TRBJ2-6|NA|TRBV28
TGTGCCAGCAGTCTTGACAAGTCCAACGTCCTGACTTTC
CASSLDKSNVLTF
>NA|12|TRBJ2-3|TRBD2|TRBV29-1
TGCAGCGTTGGAGGGGAGGGCGATACGCAGTATTTT
CSVGGEGDTQYF
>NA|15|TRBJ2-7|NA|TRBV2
TGTGCCAGCAGTGAAAGTTCCCCCCTTTCCTACGAGCAGTACTTC
CASSESSPLSYEQYF
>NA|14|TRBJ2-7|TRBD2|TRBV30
TGTGCCTGGATCTCCGGGAGGAGTTCCTACGAGCAGTACTTC
CAWISGRSSYEQYF
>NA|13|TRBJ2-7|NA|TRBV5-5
TGTGCCAGCAGCCCCAGGGGACCCTACGAGCAGTACTTC
CASSPRGPYEQYF
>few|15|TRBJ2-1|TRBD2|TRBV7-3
TGTGCCAGCAGTAGCGGGCCTAGCTCCTACAATGAGCAGTTCTTC
CASSSGPSSYNEQFF
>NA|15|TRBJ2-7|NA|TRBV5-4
TGTGCCAGCAGCATGCCCGGGACGGTCTCCTACGAGCAGTACTTC
CASSMPGTVSYEQYF
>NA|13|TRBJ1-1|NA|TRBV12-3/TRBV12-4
TGTGCCAGCAGTTTCAACGGAAACACTGAAGCTTTCTTT
CASSFNGNTEAFF
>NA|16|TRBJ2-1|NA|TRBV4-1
TGCGCCAGCAGCCCGGGCCGACCTAAGTCCTACAATGAGCAGTTCTTC
CASSPGRPKSYNEQFF
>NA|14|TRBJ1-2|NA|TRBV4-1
TGCGCCAGCAGCCAAGCTATAACGGTCTATGGCTACACCTTC
CASSQAITVYGYTF
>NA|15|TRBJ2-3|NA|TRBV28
TGTGCCAGCAGTTTATCGGGAAAACCCCCAGATACGCAGTATTTT
CASSLSGKPPDTQYF
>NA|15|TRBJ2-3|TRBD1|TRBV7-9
TGTGCCAGCAGCGGCAGGGGGCGACGGGGAGATACGCAGTATTTT
CASSGRGRRGDTQYF
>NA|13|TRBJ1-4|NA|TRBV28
TGTGCCAGCAGACAGGCGCTTAATGAAAAACTGTTTTTT
CASRQALNEKLFF
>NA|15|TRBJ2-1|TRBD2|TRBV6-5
TGTGCCAGCGGTACTAGCGGGAGATTGTACAATGAGCAGTTCTTC
CASGTSGRLYNEQFF
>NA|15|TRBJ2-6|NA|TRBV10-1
TGCGCCAGCAGTGGATCGGCTACTGGGGCCAACGTCCTGACTTTC
CASSGSATGANVLTF
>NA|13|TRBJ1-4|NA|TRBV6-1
TGTGCCAGCAGTGAAGGTGCTGGAAAAAAACTGTTTTTT
CASSEGAGKKLFF
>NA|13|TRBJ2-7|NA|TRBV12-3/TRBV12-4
TGTGCCAGCAGTTTCGGCTCGGCCTACGAGCAGTACTTC
CASSFGSAYEQYF
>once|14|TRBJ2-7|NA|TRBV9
TGTGCCAGCAGCGTAGCGGAAGGGGGATACGAGCAGTACTTC
CASSVAEGGYEQYF
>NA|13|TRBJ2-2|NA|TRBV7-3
TGTGCCAGCAGCTTAGCGCGTACCGGGGAGCTGTTTTTT
CASSLARTGELFF
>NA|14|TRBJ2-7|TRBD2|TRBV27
TGTGCCAGCAGTGTGACTAGCGGTACCTACGAGCAGTACTTC
CASSVTSGTYEQYF
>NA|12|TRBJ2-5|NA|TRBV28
TGTGCCAGCAGTTTGATAGGCAGGCCCCAGTACTTC
CASSLIGRPQYF
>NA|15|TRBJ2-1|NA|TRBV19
TGTGCCAGTAGTACCCAAAAAGGCATGTGGTATGAGCAGTTCTTC
CASSTQKGMWYEQFF
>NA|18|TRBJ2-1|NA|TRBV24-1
TGTGCCACCAGTGTAGGGGGGAGGGGAATCAACAAATACAATGAGCAGTTCTTC
CATSVGGRGINKYNEQFF